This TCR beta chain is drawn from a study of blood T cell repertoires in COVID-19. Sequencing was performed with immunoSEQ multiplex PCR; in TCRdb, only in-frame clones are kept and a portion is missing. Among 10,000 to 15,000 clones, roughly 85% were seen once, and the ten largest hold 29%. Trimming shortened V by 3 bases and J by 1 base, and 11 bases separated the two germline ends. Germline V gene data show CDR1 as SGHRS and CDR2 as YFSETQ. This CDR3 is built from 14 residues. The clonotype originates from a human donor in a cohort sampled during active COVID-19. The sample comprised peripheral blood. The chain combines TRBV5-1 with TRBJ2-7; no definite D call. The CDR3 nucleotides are TGCGCCAGCAGCTCTTTTATCGGTTCCTACGAGCAGTACTTC. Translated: CASSSFIGSYEQYF.